The sequence of this T cell receptor beta chain was determined in a study of cytomegalovirus exposure and HLA in healthy donors. Researchers ran the PCR with 60 Vbeta and 13 Jbeta primers. The table came from immunoSEQ multiplex PCR; TCRdb's copy has only in-frame clones and leaves some out. The table includes tens of thousands of clones, around 74% detected once. V dropped 1 base and J dropped 9; count of bases not matched to a gene: 11. The germline gives CDR1 LNHNV, CDR2 YYDKDF (reference sequence). The CDR3 runs to 16 residues. The chain uses TRBV15 and TRBJ2-1, with 8 nucleotides matching TRBD2. Material for sequencing was PBMCs. This TCR derives from a woman aged 30 to 39 in good health and CMV-seropositive. The CDR3 loop is CATSRVNSGKGGEQFF. Here the CDR3 DNA reads TGTGCCACCAGCAGAGTTAATAGCGGGAAGGGAGGTGAGCAGTTCTTC.